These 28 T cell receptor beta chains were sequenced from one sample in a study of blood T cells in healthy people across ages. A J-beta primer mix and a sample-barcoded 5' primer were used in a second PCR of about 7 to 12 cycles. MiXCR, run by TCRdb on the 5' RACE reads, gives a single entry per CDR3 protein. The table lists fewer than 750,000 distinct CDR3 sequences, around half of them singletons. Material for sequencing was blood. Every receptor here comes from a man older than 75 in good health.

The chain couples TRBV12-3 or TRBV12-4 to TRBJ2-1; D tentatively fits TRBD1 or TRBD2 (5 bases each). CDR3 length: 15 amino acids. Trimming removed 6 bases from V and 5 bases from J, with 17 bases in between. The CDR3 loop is CASRPRLGPHNEQFF. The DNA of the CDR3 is TGTGCCAGCAGACCCCGATTGGGACCCCACAATGAGCAGTTCTTC.

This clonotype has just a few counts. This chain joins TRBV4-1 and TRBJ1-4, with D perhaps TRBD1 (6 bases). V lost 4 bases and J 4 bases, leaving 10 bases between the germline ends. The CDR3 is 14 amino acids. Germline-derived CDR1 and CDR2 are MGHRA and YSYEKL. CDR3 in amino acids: CASSRQEDNEKLFF. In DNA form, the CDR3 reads TGCGCCAGCAGCCGACAGGAAGATAATGAAAAACTGTTTTTT.

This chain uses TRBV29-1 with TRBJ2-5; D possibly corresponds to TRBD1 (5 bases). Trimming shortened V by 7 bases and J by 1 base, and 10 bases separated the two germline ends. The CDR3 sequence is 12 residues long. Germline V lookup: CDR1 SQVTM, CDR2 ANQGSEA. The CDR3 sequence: CSADRVQETQYF. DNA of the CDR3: TGCAGCGCCGACAGAGTCCAAGAGACCCAGTACTTC.

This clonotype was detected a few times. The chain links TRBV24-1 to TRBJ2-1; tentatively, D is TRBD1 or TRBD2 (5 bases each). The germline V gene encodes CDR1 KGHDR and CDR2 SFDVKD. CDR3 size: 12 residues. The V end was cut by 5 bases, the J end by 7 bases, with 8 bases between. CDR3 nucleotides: TGTGCCACCAGTGGGGACGTAAATGAGCAGTTCTTC. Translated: CATSGDVNEQFF.

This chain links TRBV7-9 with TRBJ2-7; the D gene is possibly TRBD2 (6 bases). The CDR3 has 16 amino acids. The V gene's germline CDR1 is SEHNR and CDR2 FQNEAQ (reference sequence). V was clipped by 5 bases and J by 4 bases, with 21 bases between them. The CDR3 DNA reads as TGTGCCAGCAGCCCGGTGGGCCTGGAGGGGCTTTACGAGCAGTACTTC. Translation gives CASSPVGLEGLYEQYF. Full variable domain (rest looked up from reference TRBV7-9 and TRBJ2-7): DTGVSQNPRHKITKRGQNVTFRCDPISEHNRLYWYRQTLGQGPEFLTYFQNEAQLEKSRLLSDRFSAERPKGSFSTLEIQRTEQGDSAMYLCASSPVGLEGLYEQYFGPGTRLTVT.

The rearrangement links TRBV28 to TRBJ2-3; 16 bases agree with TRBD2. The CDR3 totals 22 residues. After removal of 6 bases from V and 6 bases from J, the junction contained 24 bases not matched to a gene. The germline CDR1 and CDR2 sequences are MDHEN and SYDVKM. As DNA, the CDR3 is TGTGCCAGCAGGGGACCGGGACTAGCGGGAGGGCCCTCCCAACAATTAGCGGATACGCAGTATTTT. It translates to CASRGPGLAGGPSQQLADTQYF.

The CDR3 loop is CSVSREGTEAFF. CDR3 nucleotide sequence: TGCAGCGTTTCCAGGGAGGGTACTGAAGCTTTCTTT. The chain combines TRBV29-1 with TRBJ1-1, with D tentatively TRBD1 (5 bases). Germline V gene lookup returns CDR1 SQVTM and CDR2 ANQGSEA. The CDR3 covers 12 residues. The ends were cut back, 5 bases at V and 5 bases at J, with 12 bases in the middle.

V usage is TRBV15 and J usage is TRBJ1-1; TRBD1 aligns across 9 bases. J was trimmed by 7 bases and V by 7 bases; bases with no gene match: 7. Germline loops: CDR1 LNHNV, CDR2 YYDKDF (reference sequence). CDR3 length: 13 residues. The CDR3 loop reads CATNPDRGFEAFF. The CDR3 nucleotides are TGTGCCACCAACCCGGACAGGGGTTTTGAAGCTTTCTTT. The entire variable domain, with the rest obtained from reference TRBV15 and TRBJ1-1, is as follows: DAMVIQNPRYQVTQFGKPVTLSCSQTLNHNVMYWYQQKSSQAPKLLFHYYDKDFNNEADTPDNFQSRRPNTSFCFLDIRSPGLGDTAMYLCATNPDRGFEAFFGQGTRLTVV.

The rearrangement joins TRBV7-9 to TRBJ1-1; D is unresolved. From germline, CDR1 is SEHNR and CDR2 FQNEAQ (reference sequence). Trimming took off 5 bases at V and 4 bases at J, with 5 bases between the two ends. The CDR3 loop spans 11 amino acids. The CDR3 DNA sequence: TGTGCCAGCAGCGGGATCACTGAAGCTTTCTTT. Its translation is CASSGITEAFF.

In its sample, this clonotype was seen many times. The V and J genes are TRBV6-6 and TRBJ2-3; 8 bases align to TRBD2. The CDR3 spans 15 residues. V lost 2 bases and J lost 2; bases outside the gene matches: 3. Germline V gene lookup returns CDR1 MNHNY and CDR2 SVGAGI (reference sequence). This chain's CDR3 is CASSYLREATDTQYF. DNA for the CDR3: TGTGCCAGCAGTTACCTGCGGGAGGCCACAGATACGCAGTATTTT.

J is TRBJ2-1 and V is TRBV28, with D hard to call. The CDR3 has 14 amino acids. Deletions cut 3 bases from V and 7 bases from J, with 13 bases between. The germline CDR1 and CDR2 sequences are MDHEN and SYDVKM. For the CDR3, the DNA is TGTGCCAGCAGTTTCTCTCGACCGAGGAATGAGCAGTTCTTC. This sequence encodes CASSFSRPRNEQFF. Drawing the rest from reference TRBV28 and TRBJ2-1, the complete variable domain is DVKVTQSSRYLVKRTGEKVFLECVQDMDHENMFWYRQDPGLGLRLIYFSYDVKMKEKGDIPEGYSVSREKKERFSLILESASTNQTSMYLCASSFSRPRNEQFFGPGTRLTVL.

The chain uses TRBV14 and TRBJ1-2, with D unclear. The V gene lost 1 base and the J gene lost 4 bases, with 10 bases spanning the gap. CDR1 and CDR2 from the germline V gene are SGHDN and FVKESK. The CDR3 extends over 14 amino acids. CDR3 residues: CASSQAGLGYGYTF. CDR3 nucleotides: TGTGCCAGCAGCCAAGCAGGACTCGGCTATGGCTACACCTTC.

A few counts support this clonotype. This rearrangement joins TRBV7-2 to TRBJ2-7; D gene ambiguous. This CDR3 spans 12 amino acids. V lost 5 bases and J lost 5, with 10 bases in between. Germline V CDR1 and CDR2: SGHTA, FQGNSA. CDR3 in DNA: TGTGCCAGCAGCCCCGCCCGGAACGAGCAGTACTTC. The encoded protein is CASSPARNEQYF.

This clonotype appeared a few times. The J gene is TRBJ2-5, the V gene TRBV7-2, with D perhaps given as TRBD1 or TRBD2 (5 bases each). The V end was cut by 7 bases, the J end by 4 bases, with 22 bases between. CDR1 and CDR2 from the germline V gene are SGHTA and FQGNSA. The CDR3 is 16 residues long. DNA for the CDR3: TGTGCCAGCATCCCAGGCGTAGCGAGAGGGACAGAGACCCAGTACTTC. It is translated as CASIPGVARGTETQYF.

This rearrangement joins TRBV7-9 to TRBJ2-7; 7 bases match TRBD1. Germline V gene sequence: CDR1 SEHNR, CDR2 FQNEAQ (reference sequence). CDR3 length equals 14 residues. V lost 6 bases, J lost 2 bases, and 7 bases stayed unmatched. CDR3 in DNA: TGTGCCAGCAGTTCGGGACAGCGCCCCTACGAGCAGTACTTC. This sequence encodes CASSSGQRPYEQYF.

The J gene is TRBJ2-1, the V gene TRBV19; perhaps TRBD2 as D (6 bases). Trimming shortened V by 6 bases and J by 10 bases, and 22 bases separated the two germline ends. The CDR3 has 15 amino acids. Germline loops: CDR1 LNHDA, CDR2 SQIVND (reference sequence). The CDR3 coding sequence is TGTGCCAGTAGCGCCGGAGGGAGAGGAATTGGCGAGCAGTTCTTC. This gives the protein CASSAGGRGIGEQFF. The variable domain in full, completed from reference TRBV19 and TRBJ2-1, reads DGGITQSPKYLFRKEGQNVTLSCEQNLNHDAMYWYRQDPGQGLRLIYYSQIVNDFQKGDIAEGYSVSREKKESFPLTVTSAQKNPTAFYLCASSAGGRGIGEQFFGPGTRLTVL.

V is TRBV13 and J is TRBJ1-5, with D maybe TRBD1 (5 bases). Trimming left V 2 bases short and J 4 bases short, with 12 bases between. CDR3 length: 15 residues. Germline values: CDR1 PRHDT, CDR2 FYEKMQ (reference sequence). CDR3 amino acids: CASSLRGDGNQPQHF. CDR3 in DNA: TGTGCCAGCAGCTTAAGAGGGGACGGGAATCAGCCCCAGCATTTT.

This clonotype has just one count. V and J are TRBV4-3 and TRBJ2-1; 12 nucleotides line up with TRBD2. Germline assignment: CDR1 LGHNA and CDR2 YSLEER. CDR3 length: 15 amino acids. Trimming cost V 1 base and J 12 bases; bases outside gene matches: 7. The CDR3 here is CASSQAGLAGRVQFF. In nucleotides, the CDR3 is TGCGCCAGCAGCCAAGCTGGACTAGCGGGAAGAGTGCAGTTCTTC.

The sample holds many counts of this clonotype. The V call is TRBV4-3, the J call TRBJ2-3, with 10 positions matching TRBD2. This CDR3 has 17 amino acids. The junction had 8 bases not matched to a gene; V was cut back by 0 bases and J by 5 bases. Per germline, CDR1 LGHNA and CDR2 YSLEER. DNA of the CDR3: TGCGCCAGCAGCCAAGATGGGCCTAGCGGGAGAGGAGATACGCAGTATTTT. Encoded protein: CASSQDGPSGRGDTQYF.

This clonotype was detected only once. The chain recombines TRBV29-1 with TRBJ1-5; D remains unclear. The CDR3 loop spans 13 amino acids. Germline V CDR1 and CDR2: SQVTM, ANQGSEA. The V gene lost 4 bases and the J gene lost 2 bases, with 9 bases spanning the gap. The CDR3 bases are TGCAGCGTTGGGAAATCGGGCAATCAGCCCCAGCATTTT. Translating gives CSVGKSGNQPQHF.

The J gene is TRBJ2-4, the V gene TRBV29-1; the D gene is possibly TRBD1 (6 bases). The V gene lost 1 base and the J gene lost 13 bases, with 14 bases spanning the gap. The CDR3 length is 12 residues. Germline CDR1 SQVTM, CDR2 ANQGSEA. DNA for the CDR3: TGCAGCGTTGAAGGGTTCGGTCAGGGGCAGTACTTC. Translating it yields CSVEGFGQGQYF. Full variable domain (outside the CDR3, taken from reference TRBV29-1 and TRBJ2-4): SAVISQKPSRDICQRGTSLTIQCQVDSQVTMMFWYRQQPGQSLTLIATANQGSEATYESGFVIDKFPISRPNLTFSTLTVSNMSPEDSSIYLCSVEGFGQGQYFGAGTRLSVL.

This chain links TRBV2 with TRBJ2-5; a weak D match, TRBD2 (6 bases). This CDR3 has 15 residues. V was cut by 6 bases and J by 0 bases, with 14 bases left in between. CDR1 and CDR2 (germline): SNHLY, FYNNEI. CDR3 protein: CASSGGASYQETQYF. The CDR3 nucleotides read TGTGCCAGCAGCGGCGGGGCTTCGTACCAAGAGACCCAGTACTTC.

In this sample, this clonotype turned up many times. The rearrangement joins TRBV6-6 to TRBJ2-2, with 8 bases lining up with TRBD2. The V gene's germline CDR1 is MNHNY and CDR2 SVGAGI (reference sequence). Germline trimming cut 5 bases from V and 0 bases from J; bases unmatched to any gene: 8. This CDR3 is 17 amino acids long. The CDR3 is CASSTHPGGSNTGELFF. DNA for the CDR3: TGTGCCAGCAGTACCCACCCGGGAGGGTCGAACACCGGGGAGCTGTTTTTT.

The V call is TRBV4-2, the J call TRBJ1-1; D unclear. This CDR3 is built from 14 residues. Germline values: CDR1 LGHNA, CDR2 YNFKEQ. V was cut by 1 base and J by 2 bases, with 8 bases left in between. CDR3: CASSQAKFNTEAFF. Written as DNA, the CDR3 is TGTGCCAGCAGCCAAGCAAAGTTTAACACTGAAGCTTTCTTT.

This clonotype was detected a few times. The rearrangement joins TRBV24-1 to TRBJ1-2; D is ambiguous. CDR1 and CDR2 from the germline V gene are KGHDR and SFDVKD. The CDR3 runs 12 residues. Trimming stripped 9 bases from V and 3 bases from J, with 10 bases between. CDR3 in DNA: TGTGCCACCTCGCGCGGGGACTATGGCTACACCTTC. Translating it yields CATSRGDYGYTF.

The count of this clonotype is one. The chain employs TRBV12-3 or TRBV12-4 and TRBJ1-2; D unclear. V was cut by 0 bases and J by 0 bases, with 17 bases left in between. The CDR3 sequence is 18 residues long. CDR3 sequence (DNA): TGTGCCAGCAGTTTAGCTTACACCGATAAGTTAGCTAACTATGGCTACACCTTC. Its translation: CASSLAYTDKLANYGYTF.

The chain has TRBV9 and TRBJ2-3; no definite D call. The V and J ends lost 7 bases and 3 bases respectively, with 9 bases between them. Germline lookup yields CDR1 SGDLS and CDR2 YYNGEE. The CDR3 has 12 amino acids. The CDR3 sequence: CASHPVTDTQYF. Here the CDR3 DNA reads TGTGCCAGCCACCCTGTTACAGATACGCAGTATTTT. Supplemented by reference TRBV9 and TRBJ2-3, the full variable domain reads DSGVTQTPKHLITATGQRVTLRCSPRSGDLSVYWYQQSLDQGLQFLIQYYNGEERAKGNILERFSAQQFPDLHSELNLSSLELGDSALYFCASHPVTDTQYFGPGTRLTVL.

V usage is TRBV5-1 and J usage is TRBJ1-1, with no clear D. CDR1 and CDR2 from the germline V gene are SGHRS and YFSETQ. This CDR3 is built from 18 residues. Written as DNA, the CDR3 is TGCGGCGGAGCTTTATCCCAAGGGCAGTGGGATCCGAACACTGAAGCTTTCTTT. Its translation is CGGALSQGQWDPNTEAFF.